What follows is one T cell receptor (beta chain) and its context. The data were taken from a study of blood T cell repertoires in COVID-19. The overall study: Nucleic acid was either cDNA or gDNA, and it came from T cells, B-cell-depleted T cells, or PBMCs.

Per germline, CDR1 MNHEY and CDR2 SVGAGI. This CDR3 spans 14 amino acids. V dropped 4 bases and J dropped 7; count of bases not matched to a gene: 8. Some clones are missing from TCRdb's copy, which holds only in-frame ones; the method was immunoSEQ multiplex PCR. The sample records 200,000 to 250,000 clones, almost 90% being singletons. Participants came from roughly 25 US areas, aged about 18 to 95 years. Assignments of participants to cohorts depended upon their own reported clinical history. The receptor was derived from a man aged 25 to 45 who had been exposed to COVID-19. The V gene is TRBV6-5, the J gene TRBJ1-2; 8 nucleotides align to TRBD1. Sample: PBMCs or T cells enriched from blood (not recorded which). The CDR3 nucleotides read TGTGCCAGCAGTTGGGCAGGGGGCTTGATTGGCTACACCTTC. Protein: CASSWAGGLIGYTF.